The 4 T cell receptor beta chains listed next were all sequenced from one sample in a study of T cell changes during pregnancy in multiple sclerosis (dated by TCRdb to the late 2010s). The library relied on the immunoSEQ multiplex PCR assay. This is the immuneACCESS table as TCRdb keeps it, with only in-frame sequences that have V and J called. A part of the clones is gone; compared with another copy, unresolved V genes explain less than half, and the rest is unexplained. The sample table contains under 70,000 clones; only one count was recorded for approximately 91% of them. Together, the top ten hold 1% to 1.5% of the sample. The input for sequencing was peripheral blood, taken in the second trimester of pregnancy. All receptors come from a female donor with multiple sclerosis, enrolled in a pregnancy study.

The chain links TRBV9 to TRBJ2-1; D is possibly TRBD1 (6 bases). V was clipped by 3 bases and J by 3 bases, with 13 bases between them. Germline lookup yields CDR1 SGDLS and CDR2 YYNGEE. The CDR3 is 15 residues long. CDR3 coding DNA: TGTGCCAGCAGCGCCACAGGGATGTTCTACAATGAGCAGTTCTTC. As protein: CASSATGMFYNEQFF.

The gene calls are TRBV4-3 and TRBJ2-3; 8 nucleotides agree with TRBD2. Germline lookup yields CDR1 LGHNA and CDR2 YSLEER. This CDR3 has 16 amino acids. With V trimmed by 0 bases and J by 0 bases, 2 bases remained unmatched. This chain's CDR3 is CASSQDRGGSTDTQYF. Here the CDR3 DNA reads TGCGCCAGCAGCCAAGATCGCGGGGGGAGCACAGATACGCAGTATTTT.

The chain couples TRBV7-9 to TRBJ2-4; possible D gene TRBD1, 6 bases. The CDR3 runs to 15 residues. The V gene's germline CDR1 is SEHNR and CDR2 FQNEAQ (reference sequence). The V and J ends lost 5 bases and 2 bases respectively, with 13 bases between them. The DNA of the CDR3 is TGTGCCAGCAGCCCCCGACAGGAGACCAAAAACATTCAGTACTTC. This gives the protein CASSPRQETKNIQYF.

The chain couples TRBV5-1 to TRBJ1-6; 8 bases agree with TRBD1. CDR3 length equals 18 residues. V lost 3 bases, J lost 0 bases, and 8 bases stayed unmatched. Germline values: CDR1 SGHRS, CDR2 YFSETQ. The CDR3 DNA is TGCGCCAGCAGCTCCGGGACAGGAGAGAGCTCCTATAATTCACCCCTCCACTTT. It is translated as CASSSGTGESSYNSPLHF.